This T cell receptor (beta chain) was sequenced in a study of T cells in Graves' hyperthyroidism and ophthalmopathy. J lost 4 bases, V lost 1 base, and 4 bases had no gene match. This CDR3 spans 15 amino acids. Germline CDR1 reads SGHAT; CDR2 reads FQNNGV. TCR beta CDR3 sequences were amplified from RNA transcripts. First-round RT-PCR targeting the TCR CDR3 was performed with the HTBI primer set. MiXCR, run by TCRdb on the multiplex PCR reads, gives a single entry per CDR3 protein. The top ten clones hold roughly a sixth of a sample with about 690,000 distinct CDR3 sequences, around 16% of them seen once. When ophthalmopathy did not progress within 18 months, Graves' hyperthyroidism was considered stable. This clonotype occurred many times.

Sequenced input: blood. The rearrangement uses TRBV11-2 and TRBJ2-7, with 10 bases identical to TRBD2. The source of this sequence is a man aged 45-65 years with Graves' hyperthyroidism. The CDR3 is CASSLGTSGYYEQYF. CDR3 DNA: TGTGCCAGCAGCTTAGGGACTAGCGGCTATTACGAGCAGTACTTC.